The source of this T cell receptor (beta chain) is a study of blood T cell repertoires in COVID-19. Overall study context: There were acute and convalescent COVID-19 samples, and they came from the United States, Italy and Spain. PBMCs, B-cell-depleted T cells, or T cells provided the cDNA or gDNA that made up the material.

The CDR3 length is 14 residues. Germline CDR1 and CDR2: SGHNT and YYREEE (reference sequence). The ends lost 2 bases at V and 10 bases at J; junction bases unmatched: 11. In the original analysis: From reference gene primer amplification, estimates of nucleated cell counts were derived. TCRdb's table, derived via immunoSEQ multiplex PCR, lists solely in-frame clones and lacks some. The V and J calls and clone size come from that table; D and trimming were worked out from the DNA. The repertoire consists of tens of thousands of clones, with 91% occurring once and the leading ten covering under 3%. The TCR originated in a man in his 60s with acute or convalescent COVID-19. The sample comprised peripheral blood. The rearrangement uses TRBV5-4 and TRBJ2-5, with 7 positions matching TRBD1. The CDR3 region is CASSLGQDRRIQYF. The CDR3 coding sequence is TGTGCCAGCAGCTTAGGACAGGACCGAAGGATCCAGTACTTC.